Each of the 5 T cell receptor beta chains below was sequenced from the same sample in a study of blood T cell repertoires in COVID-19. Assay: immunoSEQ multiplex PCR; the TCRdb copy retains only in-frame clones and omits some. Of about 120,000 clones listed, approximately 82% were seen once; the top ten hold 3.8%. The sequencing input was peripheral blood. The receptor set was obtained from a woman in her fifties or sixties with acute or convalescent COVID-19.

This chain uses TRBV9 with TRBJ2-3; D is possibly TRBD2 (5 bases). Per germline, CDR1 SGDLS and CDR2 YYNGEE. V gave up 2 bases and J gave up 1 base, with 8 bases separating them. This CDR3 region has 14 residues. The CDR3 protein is CASSVVGGTDTQYF. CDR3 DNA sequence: TGTGCCAGCAGCGTTGTCGGGGGCACAGATACGCAGTATTTT.

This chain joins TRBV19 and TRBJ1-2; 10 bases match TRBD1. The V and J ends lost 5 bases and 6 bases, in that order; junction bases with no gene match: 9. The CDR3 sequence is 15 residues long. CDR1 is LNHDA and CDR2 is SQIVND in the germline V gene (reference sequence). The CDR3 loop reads CASSPGDRGKDGYTF. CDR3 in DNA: TGTGCCAGTAGTCCCGGGGACAGGGGAAAAGATGGCTACACCTTC. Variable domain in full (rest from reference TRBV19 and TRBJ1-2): DGGITQSPKYLFRKEGQNVTLSCEQNLNHDAMYWYRQDPGQGLRLIYYSQIVNDFQKGDIAEGYSVSREKKESFPLTVTSAQKNPTAFYLCASSPGDRGKDGYTFGSGTRLTVV.

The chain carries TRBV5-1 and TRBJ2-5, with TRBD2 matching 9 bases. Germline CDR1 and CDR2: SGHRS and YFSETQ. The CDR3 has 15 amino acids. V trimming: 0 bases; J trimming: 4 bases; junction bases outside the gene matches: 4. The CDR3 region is CASSLGLAGRETQYF. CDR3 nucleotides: TGCGCCAGCAGCTTGGGGCTAGCGGGGCGAGAGACCCAGTACTTC.

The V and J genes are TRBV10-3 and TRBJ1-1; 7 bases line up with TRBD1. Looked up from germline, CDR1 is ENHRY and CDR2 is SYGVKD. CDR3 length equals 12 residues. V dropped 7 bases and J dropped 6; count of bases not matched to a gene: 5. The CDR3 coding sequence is TGTGCCATCACCACTACAGGGGCTGAAGCTTTCTTT. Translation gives CAITTTGAEAFF.

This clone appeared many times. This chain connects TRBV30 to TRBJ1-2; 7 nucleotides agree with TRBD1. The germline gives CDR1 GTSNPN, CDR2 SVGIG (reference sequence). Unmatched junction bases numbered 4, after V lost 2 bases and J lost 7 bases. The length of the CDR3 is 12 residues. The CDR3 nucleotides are TGTGCCTGGAGTATCGACAGGGTTGGCTACACCTTC. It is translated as CAWSIDRVGYTF.